This TCR beta chain originates from a study of radiotherapy plus CTLA-4 blockade in lung cancer. This table comes from immunoSEQ multiplex PCR, and its TCRdb copy is limited to in-frame clones, with some not included. Here the sample spans tens of thousands of clones, around 70% being singletons. Points on this clone: Its antigen is not identified.

Study-wide findings and caveats: After treatment with radiotherapy plus ipilimumab, TCR clones that came from the tumor expanded in blood.

Chemo-refractory metastatic non-small-cell lung cancer patients received focal radiation with ipilimumab CTLA-4 blockade. This TCR derives from a human donor with non-small cell lung cancer who had stable disease on radiotherapy plus ipilimumab. Material: peripheral blood, obtained from a patient treated with radiotherapy plus ipilimumab.

CDR3 nucleotides: TGTGCCGGTACCAGGGGGGCAGGGGGGGCTGGGGCCAACGTCCTGACTTTC. The encoded protein is CAGTRGAGGAGANVLTF. V is TRBV5-4 and J is TRBJ2-6; D is perhaps TRBD1 or TRBD2 (7 bases each). The CDR3 totals 17 residues. Trimming removed 10 bases at V and 2 bases at J, with 22 bases between. The germline gives CDR1 SGHNT, CDR2 YYREEE (reference sequence). The full variable domain, its missing parts supplied by reference TRBV5-4 and TRBJ2-6, is ETGVTQSPTHLIKTRGQQVTLRCSSQSGHNTVSWYQQALGQGPQFIFQYYREEENGRGNFPPRFSGLQFPNYSSELNVNALELDDSALYLCAGTRGAGGAGANVLTFGAGSRLTVL.